One and the same sample provided the 12 T cell receptor beta chains below, sequenced in a study of blood T cell repertoires in COVID-19. TCRdb keeps only in-frame clones here, not all; method: immunoSEQ multiplex PCR. The repertoire consists of 150,000 to 200,000 clones, with just over 90% occurring once and the leading ten covering 1.5% to 2.5%. Sequencing was performed on peripheral blood. The receptors come from a woman aged 60 to 75 with COVID-19, enrolled during active disease.

This clone was seen once. The chain carries TRBV7-3 and TRBJ2-1; 7 nucleotides line up with TRBD2. Germline-derived CDR1 and CDR2 are SGHTA and FQGTGA. The CDR3 extends over 12 amino acids. J lost 13 bases, V lost 4 bases, and 7 bases had no gene match. CDR3 bases: TGTGCCAGCAGCTCCTCCGGACTAGATCAGTTCTTC. Its protein product is CASSSSGLDQFF.

The V call is TRBV5-8, the J call TRBJ1-1, with unresolved D. The CDR3 runs 15 residues. V was shortened by 3 bases and J by 1 base, with 13 bases between the two germline ends. The germline V gene encodes CDR1 SGHTS and CDR2 YDEGEE. The CDR3: CASSSTPSENTEAFF. The CDR3 DNA reads as TGTGCCAGCAGCTCGACTCCTTCAGAGAACACTGAAGCTTTCTTT.

This chain joins TRBV29-1 and TRBJ1-2; no clear D. Germline CDR1 and CDR2: SQVTM and ANQGSEA. This CDR3 is built from 10 residues. The CDR3 sequence is CGAVSYGYTF. The DNA of the CDR3 is TGCGGAGCGGTATCCTATGGCTACACCTTC.

This chain connects TRBV18 to TRBJ1-1; tentative D call: TRBD1 (6 bases). Trimming pared 2 bases from V and 7 bases from J, leaving 20 bases between. CDR1 and CDR2 (germline): KGHSH, LQKENI. The CDR3 has 16 residues. CDR3 in DNA: TGTGCCAGCTCACCATCAGTCGGTTTGGGACAACTTGAAGCTTTCTTT. Its protein is CASSPSVGLGQLEAFF.

The chain uses TRBV3-1 (or the pseudogene TRBV3-2) and TRBJ1-4, with D tentatively TRBD1 (5 bases). Trimming stripped 0 bases from V and 2 bases from J, with 13 bases between. Germline-derived CDR1 and CDR2 are LGHDT and YNNKEL (reference sequence). The CDR3 covers 17 residues. The CDR3 sequence: CASSQDLGGWTNEKLFF. The CDR3 DNA sequence: TGTGCCAGCAGCCAAGATCTGGGGGGATGGACTAATGAAAAACTGTTTTTT.

The chain carries TRBV28 and TRBJ1-2; D remains unclear. The CDR3 spans 12 residues. The germline V gene encodes CDR1 MDHEN and CDR2 SYDVKM. V was trimmed by 4 bases and J by 2 bases, leaving 5 bases between them. CDR3 nucleotides: TGTGCCAGCAGTTCCACAAACTATGGCTACACCTTC. Residues: CASSSTNYGYTF.

The CDR3 DNA sequence: TGTGCCAGCAGCTTATACCAGGCCGGGGAGCTGTTTTTT. This translates into CASSLYQAGELFF. The J gene is TRBJ2-2, the V gene TRBV7-3; no clear D gene. Trimming left V 2 bases short and J 6 bases short, with 7 bases between. The CDR3 is 13 amino acids. CDR1 is SGHTA and CDR2 is FQGTGA in the germline V gene. Variable domain in full (rest from reference TRBV7-3 and TRBJ2-2): GAGVSQTPSNKVTEKGKYVELRCDPISGHTALYWYRQSLGQGPEFLIYFQGTGAADDSGLPNDRFFAVRPEGSVSTLKIQRTERGDSAVYLCASSLYQAGELFFGEGSRLTVL.

This clone was counted a single time. The chain carries TRBV6-4 and TRBJ1-3; TRBD1 agrees at 7 bases. The CDR3 contains 15 residues. Germline values: CDR1 MRHNA, CDR2 SNTAGT. The ends lost 5 bases at V and 0 bases at J; junction bases unmatched: 4. This CDR3 is CASSKDRSSGNTIYF. As DNA, the CDR3 is TGTGCCAGCAGTAAGGACAGGAGCTCTGGAAACACCATATATTTT.

This chain uses TRBV11-1 with TRBJ1-2, with 8 bases fitting TRBD1. Germline V gene sequence: CDR1 SGHAT, CDR2 FQDESV (reference sequence). The CDR3 covers 12 residues. Trimming at V came to 6 bases and at J to 8 bases, leaving 5 bases not matched to a gene. CDR3 nucleotides: TGTGCCAGCAGTCGGACAGGGCCAGGCTACACCTTC. Amino acid sequence: CASSRTGPGYTF.

As concerns this clone: The DNA is left out, because the CDR3 cannot be placed on it with certainty; the CDR3 is given as TCRdb lists it. The chain carries TRBV27 and TRBJ1-2; the table names TRBD1, a call not compared with the DNA. The germline V gene encodes CDR1 MNHEY and CDR2 SMNVEV (reference sequence). The CDR3 is 15 residues long, ends included. CDR3 sequence: CASSSSTGYLYGYTF.

This clone was picked up a small number of times. The V gene is TRBV7-9, the J gene TRBJ1-6; no clear D gene. From germline, CDR1 is SEHNR and CDR2 FQNEAQ (reference sequence). The CDR3 is made up of 17 amino acids. V lost 2 bases to trimming and J lost 2 bases, with 13 bases between them. For the CDR3, the DNA is TGTGCCAGCAGCTTACCCGGAGAGGGAACCTATAATTCACCCCTCCACTTT. Its protein product is CASSLPGEGTYNSPLHF.

This sequence joins TRBV30 and TRBJ1-5; the D gene is possibly TRBD1 (6 bases). Germline loops: CDR1 GTSNPN, CDR2 SVGIG (reference sequence). V was clipped by 0 bases and J by 3 bases, with 9 bases between them. CDR3 size: 14 residues. CDR3 protein: CAWSVAGANQPQHF. CDR3 nucleotide sequence: TGTGCCTGGAGTGTGGCAGGGGCCAATCAGCCCCAGCATTTT.